The sequence of this TCR beta chain was determined in a study of cytomegalovirus exposure and HLA in healthy donors. On the study more broadly: In an earlier analysis, 95 million to 140 million unique TCR beta sequences were found from 150 million to 200 million T cells.

Study-wide findings and caveats: In an earlier analysis, in 540 or so donors, most V segments appeared productive either ~90% or ~30% of the time. A classifier reportedly called cytomegalovirus status with high sensitivity and specificity.

In germline, CDR1 is SEHNR, CDR2 FQNEAQ (reference sequence). The CDR3 totals 14 residues. J lost 4 bases, V lost 5 bases, and 5 bases had no gene match. Comment on this clone: Its target is not known.

Both 60 Vbeta primers and 13 Jbeta primers went into the PCR. In the authors' methods: About 10 million shared chains were among the roughly 80 million unique TCR beta chains that a later analysis counted. Libraries were prepared by immunoSEQ multiplex PCR; TCRdb keeps only in-frame clonotypes and omits some of them. D and trimming come from the DNA, and the V and J calls and clone size come from that table. This sample lists roughly 80,000 clones; its ten largest clones have approximately 1.1%. The sequence came from a woman between 25 and 40 years old in good health and CMV-seronegative. Sequenced input: PBMCs. The rearrangement links TRBV7-9 to TRBJ1-1, with TRBD1 matching over 9 bases. The CDR3 loop is CASSTQGASTEAFF. The CDR3 DNA is TGTGCCAGCAGCACACAGGGGGCTAGCACTGAAGCTTTCTTT.